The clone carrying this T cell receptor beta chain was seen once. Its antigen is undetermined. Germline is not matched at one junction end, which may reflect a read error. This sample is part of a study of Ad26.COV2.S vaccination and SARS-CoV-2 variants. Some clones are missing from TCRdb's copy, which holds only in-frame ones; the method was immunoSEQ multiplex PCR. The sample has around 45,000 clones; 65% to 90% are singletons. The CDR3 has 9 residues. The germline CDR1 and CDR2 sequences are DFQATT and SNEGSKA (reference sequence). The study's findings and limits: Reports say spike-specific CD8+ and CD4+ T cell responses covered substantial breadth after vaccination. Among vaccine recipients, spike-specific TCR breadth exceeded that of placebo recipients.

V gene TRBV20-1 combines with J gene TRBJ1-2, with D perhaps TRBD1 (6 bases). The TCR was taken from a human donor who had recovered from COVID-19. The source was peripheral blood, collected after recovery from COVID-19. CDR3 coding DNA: TGCAGTGCGGGGGCGGGACATAGCTGG. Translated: CSAGAGHSW.